The 24 T cell receptor beta chains below all came from one sample that was sequenced in a study of metastatic and nonmetastatic thyroid tumors. TCRdb reassembled clones from the PCR reads with MiXCR. Of approximately 21,000 clones listed, about 20% were seen once; the top ten hold under 30%. Patients had received no treatment of any kind before thyroid surgery. What was sequenced was blood. The receptors derive from a female donor with papillary thyroid cancer or a benign thyroid nodule (not recorded which). Some clones in this sample may be carry-over from other donors' samples.

The chain has TRBV7-9 and TRBJ2-1; D unclear. CDR1 SEHNR and CDR2 FQNEAQ come from the germline V gene (reference sequence). The CDR3 loop spans 13 amino acids. V was shortened by 4 bases and J by 10 bases, with 14 bases between the two germline ends. CDR3 protein: CASSWWVGGEQFF. In nucleotides, the CDR3 is TGTGCCAGCAGCTGGTGGGTGGGCGGCGAGCAGTTCTTC.

This clone has more than one count but fewer than ten. A much bigger clone sits one base away, suggesting this may be a read error. The CDR3 DNA sequence: TGTGCCAGCGTACTAGCGGGAGACACCTACGGGCAGTGCTTC. It is translated as CASVLAGDTYGQCF. The gene calls are TRBV6-5 and TRBJ2-7, with 11 bases fitting TRBD2. The germline gives CDR1 MNHEY, CDR2 SVGAGI. The CDR3 length is 14 residues.

The gene calls are TRBV11-2 and TRBJ2-7, with D possibly called TRBD1 or TRBD2 (6 bases each). CDR1 and CDR2 (germline): SGHAT, FQNNGV. The CDR3 runs 15 residues. V was clipped by 5 bases and J by 1 base, with 15 bases between them. The CDR3 loop is CASSRGRGLSYEQYF. CDR3 in DNA: TGTGCCAGCAGCAGGGGTCGGGGGCTATCCTACGAGCAGTACTTC.

This chain joins TRBV28 and TRBJ2-7; 7 bases fit TRBD1. The CDR3 covers 12 residues. Germline-derived CDR1 and CDR2 are MDHEN and SYDVKM. Germline trimming cut 7 bases from V and 7 bases from J; bases unmatched to any gene: 7. CDR3 DNA sequence: TGTGCCAGCAACAGACAGGGTTGGGAGCAGTACTTC. It encodes CASNRQGWEQYF.

This clone was counted only a few times. One junction end disagrees with the germline gene, perhaps due to a read error. The V and J genes are TRBV10-2 and TRBJ1-5, with a possible D match to TRBD1 (5 bases). The CDR3 consists of 14 residues. Germline-derived CDR1 and CDR2 are WSHSY and SAAADI. The CDR3 nucleotides are TGCGCCAGCAGCGAGTGGGACTTGGGTCAGCCCCAGCATTTT. It encodes CASSEWDLGQPQHF.

This clone occurred many times. The rearrangement links TRBV4-3 to TRBJ2-2; D ambiguous. The V gene's germline CDR1 is LGHNA and CDR2 YSLEER. The CDR3 sequence is 15 residues long. V lost 0 bases to trimming and J lost 2 bases, with 7 bases between them. The CDR3 sequence is CASSQENSNTGELFF. The DNA for the CDR3 is TGCGCCAGCAGCCAAGAGAACAGTAACACCGGGGAGCTGTTTTTT.

This clone was recorded at least ten times. Here the CDR3 DNA reads TGTGCCAGCAGCGGCAGCGGGAGGGCCGGGGAGCTGTTTTTT. As protein: CASSGSGRAGELFF. The chain recombines TRBV7-2 with TRBJ2-2; 10 nucleotides align to TRBD2. CDR3 length: 14 residues. CDR1 is SGHTA and CDR2 is FQGNSA in the germline V gene. The V gene end was trimmed by 5 bases and the J gene end by 6 bases; junction bases not matched to a gene: 3.

This clone was observed many times. The genes are TRBV7-8 and TRBJ2-7, with no clear D. The CDR3 spans 16 residues. CDR1 is SGHVS and CDR2 is FQNEAQ in the germline V gene. Trimming took off 1 base at V and 0 bases at J, with 13 bases between the two ends. Here the CDR3 DNA reads TGTGCCAGCAGCTTAGAGCAGTCAGGTTACTCCTACGAGCAGTACTTC. This codes for CASSLEQSGYSYEQYF.

This clone is categorized as medium-sized. J is TRBJ2-3 and V is TRBV30; D possibly uses TRBD1 or TRBD2 (5 bases each). Germline CDR1 GTSNPN, CDR2 SVGIG (reference sequence). CDR3 length equals 17 residues. V was clipped by 0 bases and J by 1 base, with 17 bases between them. The CDR3 DNA reads TGTGCCTGGAGTGTTCCAGGCCTACTGGGGGGCACAGATACGCAGTATTTT. This gives the protein CAWSVPGLLGGTDTQYF. The whole variable domain, filled in from reference TRBV30 and TRBJ2-3, reads SQTIHQWPATLVQPVGSPLSLECTVEGTSNPNLYWYRQAAGRGLQLLFYSVGIGQISSEVPQNLSASRPQDRQFILSSKKLLLSDSGFYLCAWSVPGLLGGTDTQYFGPGTRLTVL.

This clone occurred many times. The chain carries TRBV2 and TRBJ2-5, with 8 bases identical to TRBD1. This CDR3 is built from 14 residues. V was pared by 6 bases and J by 3 bases, with 6 bases of the junction left unmatched. Germline values: CDR1 SNHLY, CDR2 FYNNEI. CDR3 sequence (DNA): TGTGCCAGCAGACATAGGACAGGGAAAGAGACCCAGTACTTC. It translates to CASRHRTGKETQYF.

This clone was picked up a small number of times. A much larger clonotype is one base distant, so this may be a read error. The chain couples TRBV20-1 to TRBJ1-1, with D hard to call. From germline, CDR1 is DFQATT and CDR2 SNEGSKA (reference sequence). CDR3 length equals 14 residues. With 3 bases removed from V and 6 bases from J, the gap between germline ends came to 17 bases. CDR3 residues: CSARNRGEGPEAFF. The DNA for the CDR3 is TGCAGTGCTAGGAACCGCGGGGAGGGCCCTGAAGCTTTCTTT.

This clone was counted between two and nine times. A much larger clone is a single base away; this may be a read error. The chain joins TRBV5-1 to TRBJ2-7; D possibly matches TRBD1 or TRBD2 (5 bases each). This CDR3 spans 14 amino acids. Germline V gene lookup returns CDR1 SGHRS and CDR2 YFSETQ. Trimming left V 3 bases short and J 0 bases short, with 10 bases between. CDR3 sequence (DNA): TGCGCCAGCAGCTCCCGGGACGTCTCCTACGAGCAGTACTTC. This encodes CASSSRDVSYEQYF.

This clone was seen repeatedly, ten times or more. The V gene is TRBV7-6, the J gene TRBJ2-1, with D possibly being TRBD1 or TRBD2 (5 bases each). CDR1 and CDR2 from the germline V gene are SGHVS and FNYEAQ. The CDR3 extends over 11 amino acids. The V and J ends lost 5 bases and 9 bases respectively, with 8 bases between them. CDR3 sequence (DNA): TGTGCCAGCAGCCCGGGACCTGAGCAGTTCTTC. The encoded protein is CASSPGPEQFF.

This clone was picked up many times. The V and J genes are TRBV6-4 and TRBJ2-1; 8 positions agree with TRBD2. The length of the CDR3 is 15 residues. Germline values: CDR1 MRHNA, CDR2 SNTAGT. V was pared by 3 bases and J by 4 bases, with 5 bases of the junction left unmatched. CDR3 in DNA: TGTGCCAGCAGTGAGGGGACTAGTGATTACAATGAGCAGTTCTTC. This translates into CASSEGTSDYNEQFF.

This clone was seen repeatedly, ten times or more. The rearrangement uses TRBV4-3 and TRBJ1-1; 12 positions match TRBD1. After removal of 4 bases from V and 1 base from J, the junction contained 4 bases not matched to a gene. The CDR3 consists of 16 residues. Germline loops: CDR1 LGHNA, CDR2 YSLEER. CDR3 residues: CASSPAGQGANTEAFF. CDR3 DNA sequence: TGCGCCAGCAGCCCTGCGGGACAGGGGGCGAACACTGAAGCTTTCTTT.

This clone has ten or more counts. One end of the junction fails to match germline, which may point to a read error. The chain couples TRBV5-1 to TRBJ2-1; D possibly corresponds to TRBD2 (6 bases). Per the germline V gene, CDR1 is SGHRS and CDR2 is YFSETQ. This CDR3 has 14 residues. The CDR3 DNA reads TGCGCCAGCAGCTTGGCCGGGACTCACAATGTGCAGTTCTTC. Its protein is CASSLAGTHNVQFF.

This clone was recorded many times. The chain has TRBV30 and TRBJ2-3; D is undetermined. This CDR3 is 13 amino acids long. V lost 6 bases and J lost 8, with 18 bases in between. Germline CDR1 GTSNPN, CDR2 SVGIG (reference sequence). CDR3: CACFWSPEATQYF. The CDR3, as DNA: TGTGCCTGCTTCTGGAGTCCAGAGGCTACGCAGTATTTT.

This clone came up a few times. A read error is possible here, since a much larger clone lies one base away. This chain joins TRBV9 and TRBJ2-5, with D maybe TRBD2 (5 bases). In germline, CDR1 is SGDLS, CDR2 YYNGEE. V was cut by 2 bases and J by 0 bases, with 14 bases left in between. There are 16 residues in the CDR3. CDR3 protein: CASSVASWKYQETQYF. In DNA, the CDR3 is TGTGCCAGCAGCGTGGCTAGCTGGAAGTACCAAGAGACCCAGTACTTC.

This clone was seen a handful of times. V usage is TRBV28 and J usage is TRBJ2-7, with 9 bases that match TRBD1. Germline loops: CDR1 MDHEN, CDR2 SYDVKM. The CDR3 is 14 amino acids. V dropped 3 bases and J dropped 5; count of bases not matched to a gene: 5. CDR3 sequence: CASSLQDRGNEQYF. Written as DNA, the CDR3 is TGTGCCAGCAGTTTGCAGGACAGGGGTAACGAGCAGTACTTC.

This clone has a count of ten or more. The genes are TRBV30 and TRBJ2-6; D not resolved. Trimming left V 0 bases short and J 1 base short, with 10 bases between. Germline V gene sequence: CDR1 GTSNPN, CDR2 SVGIG (reference sequence). This CDR3 has 16 residues. CDR3 in DNA: TGTGCCTGGAGTGTACGTATGGGTTCTGGGGCCAACGTCCTGACTTTC. Its protein product is CAWSVRMGSGANVLTF.

This clone qualifies as medium-sized (0.01 to 0.1%). The J gene is TRBJ2-1, the V gene TRBV6-2 or TRBV6-3; TRBD1 agrees at 8 bases. The germline V gene encodes CDR1 MNHEY and CDR2 SVGEGT. CDR3 length: 14 amino acids. With V trimmed by 7 bases and J by 6 bases, 8 bases remained unmatched. The CDR3 is CASNPGGPSNEQFF. The CDR3 nucleotides are TGTGCCAGCAACCCAGGGGGCCCGAGCAATGAGCAGTTCTTC.

V and J are TRBV7-2 and TRBJ1-1; perhaps TRBD1 as D (5 bases). This CDR3 has 13 residues. V lost 3 bases and J lost 5, with 10 bases in between. Germline lookup yields CDR1 SGHTA and CDR2 FQGNSA. The CDR3 spells CASSLGGATEAFF. For the CDR3, the DNA is TGTGCCAGCAGCTTGGGGGGAGCGACTGAAGCTTTCTTT.

This clone ranks as medium-sized. This chain connects TRBV6-4 to TRBJ2-7, with 11 bases that match TRBD2. Germline V gene lookup returns CDR1 MRHNA and CDR2 SNTAGT. The CDR3 is 14 amino acids. Trimming removed 3 bases from V and 3 bases from J; junction bases left unmatched: 1. The DNA of the CDR3 is TGTGCCAGCAGTGAGCTAGCGGGAGGCTACGAGCAGTACTTC. Amino acids: CASSELAGGYEQYF.

By frequency in the sample, this clone is medium-sized. The rearrangement joins TRBV27 to TRBJ1-6; TRBD1 matches at 7 bases. CDR3 length: 13 amino acids. With 3 bases clipped from V and 8 bases from J, the junction kept 1 base outside the gene matches. Germline assignment: CDR1 MNHEY and CDR2 SMNVEV (reference sequence). The CDR3: CASSFGTDSPLHF. The CDR3 DNA reads as TGTGCCAGCAGTTTCGGGACAGATTCACCCCTCCACTTT.